This entry lists 26 T cell receptor beta chains sequenced from one sample in a study of T cell clusters in autoimmune cytopenias. TRB amplification used approximately 270 ng of peripheral blood genomic DNA. One tube held mixed TRB-A and TRB-B primer pools for touch-down PCR. One entry per CDR3 protein, without DNA, is what TCRdb gives after re-calling the multiplex PCR reads. This sample's clone table lists approximately 1,500 distinct CDR3 sequences. Sequencing was carried out using peripheral blood. These receptors all come from a human donor with an autoimmune cytopenia or autoimmune hepatitis (not recorded which).

The chain has TRBV7-3 and TRBJ2-1; no DNA is available, so the TRBD2 call from TCRdb remains unchecked. Germline assignment: CDR1 SGHTA and CDR2 FQGTGA. The CDR3 length is 15 residues. The CDR3 loop reads CASSLMGLAVGEQFF.

This clonotype ranks as medium-sized in terms of frequency. V gene TRBV5-5 combines with J gene TRBJ2-3; no DNA is available, so the TRBD2 call from TCRdb remains unchecked. The CDR3 length is 15 residues. Germline CDR1 SGHKS, CDR2 YYEKEE (reference sequence). The CDR3 reads CASWVQGRATDTQYF.

This clonotype registers hyperexpanded by frequency. This chain joins TRBV30 and TRBJ1-1. The CDR3 sequence is 13 residues long. Germline V gene sequence: CDR1 GTSNPN, CDR2 SVGIG (reference sequence). The CDR3 is CAWSVDRNTEAFF.

The chain links TRBV7-9 to TRBJ1-1; absent DNA, TCRdb's TRBD1 call cannot be checked. CDR1 and CDR2 from the germline V gene are SEHNR and FQNEAQ (reference sequence). This CDR3 is 13 amino acids long. The CDR3 loop reads CASSLGQDFQAFF.

The chain carries TRBV21-1 and TRBJ2-7; TCRdb outputs TRBD1, but without DNA this stays unchecked. TRBV21-1 represents a pseudogene. The CDR3 spans 16 residues. The CDR3 region is CASSKCGTGESYEQYF.

CDR3 sequence reads: CASSSASGANVLTF. The rearrangement joins TRBV12-3 or TRBV12-4 to TRBJ2-6. The CDR3 is made up of 14 amino acids.

According to its frequency, this clonotype is medium-sized (0.01 to 0.1%). The chain joins TRBV6-4 to TRBJ2-7; TCRdb's D call of TRBD1 is untestable without DNA. CDR1 and CDR2 from the germline V gene are MRHNA and SNTAGT. CDR3 length: 15 residues. The CDR3 reads CASSDSGTGTYEQYF.

This clonotype is called medium-sized (0.01 to 0.1%) based on its frequency. The J gene is TRBJ1-2, the V gene TRBV6-5. The germline V gene encodes CDR1 MNHEY and CDR2 SVGAGI. This CDR3 is 14 amino acids long. The chain's CDR3 is CASSLTRGFDGYTF.

This chain uses TRBV20-1 with TRBJ2-5; TCRdb selects TRBD1, and the lack of DNA leaves this call unchecked. The CDR3 length is 13 residues. In germline, CDR1 is DFQATT, CDR2 SNEGSKA (reference sequence). CDR3 in amino acids: CSARVPGEETQYF.

This chain joins TRBV4-1 and TRBJ1-1; the D call of TRBD1 rests on TCRdb alone, since no DNA is present to check it. The CDR3 runs 17 residues. CDR1 is MGHRA, CDR2 YSYEKL, per germline. The CDR3 protein is CASSLRGQGRVGSEAFF.

The chain joins TRBV20-1 to TRBJ1-3; TCRdb's D call of TRBD1 is untestable without DNA. This CDR3 has 15 amino acids. Germline assignment: CDR1 DFQATT and CDR2 SNEGSKA (reference sequence). The CDR3 is CSARLTGNSGNTIYF.

The V call is TRBV30, the J call TRBJ1-2; as DNA is missing, the TRBD1 call by TCRdb cannot be tested. There are 13 residues in the CDR3. Germline CDR1 GTSNPN, CDR2 SVGIG (reference sequence). CDR3 residues: CAWRVGTAYGYTF.

This chain joins TRBV7-2 and TRBJ2-1; TCRdb indicates TRBD2, and absent DNA this call remains unverified. CDR1 and CDR2 (germline): SGHTA, FQGNSA. This CDR3 is 16 amino acids long. The CDR3 sequence is CASSLGVAGSHNEQFF.

This clonotype counts as medium-sized by frequency. This chain links TRBV5-5 with TRBJ1-1; the TCRdb call, TRBD1, lacks DNA for checking. This CDR3 comprises 15 residues. Germline-derived CDR1 and CDR2 are SGHKS and YYEKEE (reference sequence). This chain's CDR3 is CASSSTDRAGTEAFF.

This clonotype shows up as medium-sized by frequency. V is TRBV6-1 and J is TRBJ2-4. Germline CDR1 is MNHNS and CDR2 is SASEGT. CDR3 length: 13 amino acids. The CDR3 here is CASGRLVKNIQYF.

The chain employs TRBV19 and TRBJ2-3; the TCRdb call, TRBD2, lacks DNA for checking. Germline V CDR1 and CDR2: LNHDA, SQIVND (reference sequence). The CDR3 has 16 amino acids. CDR3 protein: CASSIASGGEGDTQYF.

By frequency, this clonotype registers medium-sized. The chain employs TRBV6-6 and TRBJ2-2; TCRdb's D call of TRBD2 is untestable without DNA. CDR3 length: 16 residues. The germline V gene has CDR1 MNHNY and CDR2 SVGAGI (reference sequence). The CDR3: CASRRTSGSRGGELFF.

This clonotype is deemed medium-sized by its frequency. The chain employs TRBV27 and TRBJ1-2; TCRdb indicates TRBD1, and absent DNA this call remains unverified. Germline assignment: CDR1 MNHEY and CDR2 SMNVEV (reference sequence). This CDR3 comprises 15 residues. This chain's CDR3 is CASSLMGRGMGGYTF.

The chain recombines TRBV2 with TRBJ2-1. Germline loops: CDR1 SNHLY, CDR2 FYNNEI. The CDR3 totals 12 residues. The CDR3: CASSNYNYEQFF.

The chain links TRBV10-1 to TRBJ2-1; TCRdb proposes TRBD2, but this gene call is untestable without DNA. Germline V gene data show CDR1 as WNHNN and CDR2 as SYGVQD (reference sequence). The CDR3 extends over 14 amino acids. This chain's CDR3 is CASSGGDRPWEQFF.

Its frequency marks this clonotype as large (0.1 to 1%). The chain links TRBV5-4 to TRBJ2-1; TCRdb selects TRBD2, and the lack of DNA leaves this call unchecked. The CDR3 length is 15 residues. Looked up from germline, CDR1 is SGHNT and CDR2 is YYREEE (reference sequence). CDR3 in amino acids: CASSLVAGSHNEQFF.

This clonotype is medium-sized by frequency. The rearrangement uses TRBV5-5 and TRBJ1-2; absent DNA, TCRdb's TRBD1 call cannot be checked. Germline assignment: CDR1 SGHKS and CDR2 YYEKEE (reference sequence). CDR3 length: 16 amino acids. This chain's CDR3 is CASSLVGTGRNYGYTF.

This chain connects TRBV20-1 to TRBJ2-5; the D call from TCRdb, TRBD1, cannot be confirmed without DNA. Germline V gives CDR1 DFQATT, CDR2 SNEGSKA (reference sequence). The CDR3 length is 13 residues. The CDR3: CSASGGARETQYF.

The CDR3 protein is CASSLLGGLGAYNEQFF. This chain links TRBV5-1 with TRBJ2-1; TCRdb calls TRBD2, which cannot be checked without DNA. Looked up from germline, CDR1 is SGHRS and CDR2 is YFSETQ. CDR3 length equals 17 residues.

This clonotype shows up as medium-sized by frequency. V usage is TRBV5-1 and J usage is TRBJ2-1; the TCRdb call, TRBD1, lacks DNA for checking. The V gene's germline CDR1 is SGHRS and CDR2 YFSETQ. This CDR3 contains 15 residues. This CDR3 reads CASSFGGAEYNEQFF.

This clonotype registers medium-sized by frequency. The gene calls are TRBV6-2 or TRBV6-3 and TRBJ1-5; TCRdb reports TRBD1, a call that lacks DNA to check it against. Germline lookup yields CDR1 MNHEY and CDR2 SVGEGT. This CDR3 region has 15 residues. The chain's CDR3 is CASSPATGGYQPQHF.